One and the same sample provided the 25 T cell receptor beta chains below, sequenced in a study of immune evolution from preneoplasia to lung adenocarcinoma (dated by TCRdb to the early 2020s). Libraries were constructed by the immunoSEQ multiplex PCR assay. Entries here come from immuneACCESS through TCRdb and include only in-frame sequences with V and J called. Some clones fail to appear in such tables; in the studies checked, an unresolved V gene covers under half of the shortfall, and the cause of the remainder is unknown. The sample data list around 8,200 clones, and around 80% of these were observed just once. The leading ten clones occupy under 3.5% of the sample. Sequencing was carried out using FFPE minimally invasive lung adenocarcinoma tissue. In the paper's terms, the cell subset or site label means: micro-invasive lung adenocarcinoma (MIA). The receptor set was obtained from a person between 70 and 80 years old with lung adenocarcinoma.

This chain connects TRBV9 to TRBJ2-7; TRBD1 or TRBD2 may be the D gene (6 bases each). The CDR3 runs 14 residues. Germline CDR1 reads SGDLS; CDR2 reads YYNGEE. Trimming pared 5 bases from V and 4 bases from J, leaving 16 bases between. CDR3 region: CASSPGEARYEQYF. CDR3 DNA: TGTGCCAGCAGTCCAGGGGAGGCAAGGTACGAGCAGTACTTC. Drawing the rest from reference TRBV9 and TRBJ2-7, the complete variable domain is DSGVTQTPKHLITATGQRVTLRCSPRSGDLSVYWYQQSLDQGLQFLIQYYNGEERAKGNILERFSAQQFPDLHSELNLSSLELGDSALYFCASSPGEARYEQYFGPGTRLTVT.

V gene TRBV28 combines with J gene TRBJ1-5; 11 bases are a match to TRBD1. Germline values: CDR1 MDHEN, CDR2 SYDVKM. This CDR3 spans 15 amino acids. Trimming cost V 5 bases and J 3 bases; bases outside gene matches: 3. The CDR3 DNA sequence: TGTGCCAGCAGTAGGACAGGGGGCGTCAATCAGCCCCAGCATTTT. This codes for CASSRTGGVNQPQHF.

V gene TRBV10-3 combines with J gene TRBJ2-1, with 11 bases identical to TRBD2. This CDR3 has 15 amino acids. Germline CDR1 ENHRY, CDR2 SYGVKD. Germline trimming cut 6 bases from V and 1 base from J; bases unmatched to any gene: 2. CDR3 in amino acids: CAIRLAGGSYNEQFF. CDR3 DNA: TGTGCCATCAGGTTAGCGGGAGGGTCCTACAATGAGCAGTTCTTC.

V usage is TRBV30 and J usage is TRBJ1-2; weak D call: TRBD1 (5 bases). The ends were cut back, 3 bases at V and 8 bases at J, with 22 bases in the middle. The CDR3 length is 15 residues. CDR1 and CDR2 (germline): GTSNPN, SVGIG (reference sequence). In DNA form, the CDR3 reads TGTGCCTGGAGAAAGGTGTCTTGGGGGATGGAAGGCTACACCTTC. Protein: CAWRKVSWGMEGYTF.

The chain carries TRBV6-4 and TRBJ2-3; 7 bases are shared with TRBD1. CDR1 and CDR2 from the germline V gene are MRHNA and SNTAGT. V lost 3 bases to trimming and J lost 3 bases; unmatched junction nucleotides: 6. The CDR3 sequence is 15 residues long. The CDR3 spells CASSETAGGTDTQYF. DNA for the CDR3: TGTGCCAGCAGTGAAACGGCAGGGGGTACAGATACGCAGTATTTT.

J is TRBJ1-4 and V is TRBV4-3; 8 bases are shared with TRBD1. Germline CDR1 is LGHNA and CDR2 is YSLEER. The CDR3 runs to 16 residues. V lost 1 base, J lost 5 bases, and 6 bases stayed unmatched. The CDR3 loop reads CASSQGTGRPNEKLFF. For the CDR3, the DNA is TGCGCCAGCAGCCAAGGGACAGGGCGACCAAATGAAAAACTGTTTTTT.

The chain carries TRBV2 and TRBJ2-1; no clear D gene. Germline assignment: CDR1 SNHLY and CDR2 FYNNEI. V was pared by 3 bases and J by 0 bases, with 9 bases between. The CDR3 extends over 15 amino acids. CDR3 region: CASSDFTASYNEQFF. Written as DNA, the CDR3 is TGTGCCAGCAGTGATTTCACGGCCTCCTACAATGAGCAGTTCTTC.

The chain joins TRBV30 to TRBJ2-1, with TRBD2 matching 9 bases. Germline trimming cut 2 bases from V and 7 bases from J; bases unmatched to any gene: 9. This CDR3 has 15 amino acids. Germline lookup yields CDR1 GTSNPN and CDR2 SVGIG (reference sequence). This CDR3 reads CAWSLREGRWNEQFF. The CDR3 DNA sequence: TGTGCCTGGAGTTTGCGGGAGGGCCGGTGGAATGAGCAGTTCTTC.

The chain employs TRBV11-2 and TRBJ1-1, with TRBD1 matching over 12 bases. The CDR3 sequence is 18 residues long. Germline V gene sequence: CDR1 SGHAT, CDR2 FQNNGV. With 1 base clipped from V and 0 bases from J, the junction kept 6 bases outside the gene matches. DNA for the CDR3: TGTGCCAGCAGCTTAGTAGGGACAGGGGGCAGGATGAACACTGAAGCTTTCTTT. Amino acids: CASSLVGTGGRMNTEAFF.

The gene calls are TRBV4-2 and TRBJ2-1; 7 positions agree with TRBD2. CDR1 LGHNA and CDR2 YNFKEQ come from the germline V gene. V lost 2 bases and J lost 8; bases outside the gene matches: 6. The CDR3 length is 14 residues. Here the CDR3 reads CASSQSTGGYEQFF. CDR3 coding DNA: TGTGCCAGCAGCCAAAGCACGGGAGGCTATGAGCAGTTCTTC.

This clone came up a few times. In nucleotides, the CDR3 is TGTGCCAGCAGCTCTGGCGGGGGCGGGAGCGAGCAGTACTTC. It codes for CASSSGGGGSEQYF. The V call is TRBV4-2, the J call TRBJ2-7; D is perhaps TRBD2 (7 bases). The germline CDR1 and CDR2 sequences are LGHNA and YNFKEQ. The CDR3 extends over 14 amino acids. Between the trimmed V and J ends, which lost 5 bases and 6 bases, there was a span of 17 bases.

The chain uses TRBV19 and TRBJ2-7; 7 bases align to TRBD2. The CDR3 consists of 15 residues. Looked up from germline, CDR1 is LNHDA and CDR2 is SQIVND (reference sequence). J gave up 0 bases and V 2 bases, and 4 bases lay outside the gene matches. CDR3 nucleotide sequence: TGTGCCAGTAGTATAAGTGGCGGGAGCTCCTACGAGCAGTACTTC. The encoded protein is CASSISGGSSYEQYF.

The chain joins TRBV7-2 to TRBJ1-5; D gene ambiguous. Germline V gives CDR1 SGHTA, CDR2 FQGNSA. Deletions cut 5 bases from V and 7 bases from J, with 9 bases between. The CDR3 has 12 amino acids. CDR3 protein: CASSLPSQPQHF. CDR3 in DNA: TGTGCCAGCAGCCTCCCCTCCCAGCCCCAGCATTTT.

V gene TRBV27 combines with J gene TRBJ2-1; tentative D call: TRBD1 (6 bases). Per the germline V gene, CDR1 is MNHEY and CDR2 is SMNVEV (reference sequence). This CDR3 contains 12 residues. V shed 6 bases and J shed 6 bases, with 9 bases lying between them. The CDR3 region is CASRQGTNEQFF. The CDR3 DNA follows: TGTGCCAGCAGACAGGGTACCAATGAGCAGTTCTTC.

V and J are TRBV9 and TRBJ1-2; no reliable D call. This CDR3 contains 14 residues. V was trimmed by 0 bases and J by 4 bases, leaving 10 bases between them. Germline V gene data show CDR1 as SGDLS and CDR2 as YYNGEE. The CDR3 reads CASSVGRAGYGYTF. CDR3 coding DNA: TGTGCCAGCAGCGTAGGTAGGGCTGGCTATGGCTACACCTTC. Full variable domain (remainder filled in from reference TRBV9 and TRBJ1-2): DSGVTQTPKHLITATGQRVTLRCSPRSGDLSVYWYQQSLDQGLQFLIQYYNGEERAKGNILERFSAQQFPDLHSELNLSSLELGDSALYFCASSVGRAGYGYTFGSGTRLTVV.

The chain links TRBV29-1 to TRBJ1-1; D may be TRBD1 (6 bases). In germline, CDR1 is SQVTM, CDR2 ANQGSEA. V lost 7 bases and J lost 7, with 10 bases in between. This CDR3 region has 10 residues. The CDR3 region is CSAGQNEAFF. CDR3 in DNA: TGCAGCGCTGGACAGAATGAAGCTTTCTTT. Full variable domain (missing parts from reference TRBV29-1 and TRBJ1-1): SAVISQKPSRDICQRGTSLTIQCQVDSQVTMMFWYRQQPGQSLTLIATANQGSEATYESGFVIDKFPISRPNLTFSTLTVSNMSPEDSSIYLCSAGQNEAFFGQGTRLTVV.

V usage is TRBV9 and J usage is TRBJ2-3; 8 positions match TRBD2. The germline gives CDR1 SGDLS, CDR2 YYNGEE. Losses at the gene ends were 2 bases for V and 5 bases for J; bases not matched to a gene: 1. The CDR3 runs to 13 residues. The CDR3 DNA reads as TGTGCCAGCAGCGTGCGGGGGGTAGATACGCAGTATTTT. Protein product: CASSVRGVDTQYF.

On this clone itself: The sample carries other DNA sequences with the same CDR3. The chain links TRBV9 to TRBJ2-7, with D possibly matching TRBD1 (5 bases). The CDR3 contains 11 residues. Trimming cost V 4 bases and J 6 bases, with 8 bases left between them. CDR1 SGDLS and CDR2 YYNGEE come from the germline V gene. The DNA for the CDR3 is TGTGCCAGCAGCTCTACAGGCGAGCAGTACTTC. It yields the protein CASSSTGEQYF.

The CDR3 nucleotides are TGTGCCAGCAGCCAAGGACAGGGGGGCTATGGCTACACCTTC. Translation gives CASSQGQGGYGYTF. The V gene is TRBV2, the J gene TRBJ1-2; 10 bases line up with TRBD1. J gave up 4 bases and V 6 bases, and 5 bases lay outside the gene matches. Germline values: CDR1 SNHLY, CDR2 FYNNEI. This CDR3 is built from 14 residues.

The CDR3 sequence: CASSEEGGGYQPQHF. The CDR3 nucleotides are TGTGCCAGCAGTGAAGAAGGGGGCGGCTATCAGCCCCAGCATTTT. This chain links TRBV2 with TRBJ1-5, with 7 bases lining up with TRBD1. V lost 1 base and J lost 5; bases outside the gene matches: 5. The CDR3 has 15 amino acids. Germline lookup yields CDR1 SNHLY and CDR2 FYNNEI.

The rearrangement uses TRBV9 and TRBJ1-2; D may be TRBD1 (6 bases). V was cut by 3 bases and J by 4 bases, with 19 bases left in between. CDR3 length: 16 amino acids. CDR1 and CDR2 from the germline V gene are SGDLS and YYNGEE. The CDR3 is CASSEEATGNAYGYTF. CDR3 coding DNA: TGTGCCAGCAGCGAGGAGGCTACAGGGAATGCCTATGGCTACACCTTC.

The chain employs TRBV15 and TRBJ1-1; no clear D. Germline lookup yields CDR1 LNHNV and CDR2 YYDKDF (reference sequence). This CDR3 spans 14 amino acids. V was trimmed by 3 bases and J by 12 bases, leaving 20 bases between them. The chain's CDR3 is CATSSDGPNLGSFF. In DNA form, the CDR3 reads TGTGCCACCAGCAGTGATGGCCCGAATTTAGGGTCTTTCTTT.

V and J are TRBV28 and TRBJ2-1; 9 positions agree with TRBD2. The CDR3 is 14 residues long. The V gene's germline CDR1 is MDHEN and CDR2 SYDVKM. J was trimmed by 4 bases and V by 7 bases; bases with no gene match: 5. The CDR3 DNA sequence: TGTGCCAGCATCCTGACTAGCGGTTACAATGAGCAGTTCTTC. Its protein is CASILTSGYNEQFF.

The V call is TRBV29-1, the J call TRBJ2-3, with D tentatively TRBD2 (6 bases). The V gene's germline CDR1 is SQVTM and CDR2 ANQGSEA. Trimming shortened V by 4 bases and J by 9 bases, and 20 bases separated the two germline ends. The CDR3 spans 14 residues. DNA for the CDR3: TGCAGCGTTGCCCCCGACGGCGGGGATTGGACGCAGTATTTT. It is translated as CSVAPDGGDWTQYF.

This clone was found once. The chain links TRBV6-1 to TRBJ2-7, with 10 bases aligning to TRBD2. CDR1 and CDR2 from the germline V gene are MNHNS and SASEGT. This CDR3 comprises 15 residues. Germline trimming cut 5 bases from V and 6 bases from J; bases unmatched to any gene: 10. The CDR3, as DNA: TGTGCCAGCAGTCAGAGGGCTAGCGGGAGTGGCGAGCAGTACTTC. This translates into CASSQRASGSGEQYF.